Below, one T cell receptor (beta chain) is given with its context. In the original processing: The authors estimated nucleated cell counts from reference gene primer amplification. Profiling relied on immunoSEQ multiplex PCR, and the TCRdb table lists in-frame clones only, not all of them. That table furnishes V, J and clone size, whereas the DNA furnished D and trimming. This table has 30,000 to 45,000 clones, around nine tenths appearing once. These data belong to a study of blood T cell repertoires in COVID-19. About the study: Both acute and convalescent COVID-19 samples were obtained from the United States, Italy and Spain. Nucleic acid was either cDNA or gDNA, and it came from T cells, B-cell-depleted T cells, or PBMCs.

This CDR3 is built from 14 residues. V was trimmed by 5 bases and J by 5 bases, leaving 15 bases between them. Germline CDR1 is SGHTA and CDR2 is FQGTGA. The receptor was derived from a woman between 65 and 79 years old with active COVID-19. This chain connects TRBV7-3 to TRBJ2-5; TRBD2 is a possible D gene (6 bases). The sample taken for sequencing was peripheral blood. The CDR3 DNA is TGTGCCAGCAGCCCGACTAGTGCGACGGAGACCCAGTACTTC. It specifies CASSPTSATETQYF.